This T cell receptor (beta chain) was recorded in a study of blood T cell repertoires in COVID-19. Study information: COVID-19 samples from acute and convalescent phases originated in the United States, Italy and Spain.

Here immunoSEQ multiplex PCR was the method, and the copy in TCRdb shows in-frame clones only, minus some. The sample carries roughly 200,000 clones, 70% to 90% recorded once. The germline gives CDR1 LGHNA, CDR2 YSLEER. The CDR3 is 15 residues long. V gave up 3 bases and J gave up 5 bases; unmatched junction bases: 5. The clonotype originates from a man aged 60-69 years with acute or convalescent COVID-19. The genes are TRBV4-3 and TRBJ2-1, with 9 nucleotides matching TRBD2. Material for sequencing was peripheral blood. DNA of the CDR3: TGCGCCAGCAGCCAGCGACTAGCGGCCCACAATGAGCAGTTCTTC. It codes for CASSQRLAAHNEQFF.